This T cell receptor beta chain appears in the sequencing data of a study of blood T cell repertoires in COVID-19. At the level of the study: Samples of COVID-19 (acute and convalescent) were obtained from the United States, Italy and Spain. PBMCs, B-cell-depleted T cells, or T cells were the source of the cDNA or gDNA that made up the material.

Authors' data handling: Estimation of nucleated cell counts was performed using reference gene primer amplification. Clones were sequenced by immunoSEQ multiplex PCR, and TCRdb holds only the in-frame ones, with some missing. That table furnishes V, J and clone size, whereas the DNA furnished D and trimming. The repertoire holds a few hundred thousand clones, with 86% as singletons. Sequenced material: peripheral blood. The receptor comes from a man aged 35 to 55 who had recovered from COVID-19.

The CDR3: CASSFMVQGASEAFF. The CDR3 nucleotides read TGTGCCAGCAGTTTCATGGTGCAGGGGGCCTCTGAAGCTTTCTTT. V usage is TRBV28 and J usage is TRBJ1-1; TRBD1 matches 8 bases. The CDR3 spans 15 residues. V was pared by 3 bases and J by 6 bases, with 9 bases of the junction left unmatched. Germline V gene sequence: CDR1 MDHEN, CDR2 SYDVKM.